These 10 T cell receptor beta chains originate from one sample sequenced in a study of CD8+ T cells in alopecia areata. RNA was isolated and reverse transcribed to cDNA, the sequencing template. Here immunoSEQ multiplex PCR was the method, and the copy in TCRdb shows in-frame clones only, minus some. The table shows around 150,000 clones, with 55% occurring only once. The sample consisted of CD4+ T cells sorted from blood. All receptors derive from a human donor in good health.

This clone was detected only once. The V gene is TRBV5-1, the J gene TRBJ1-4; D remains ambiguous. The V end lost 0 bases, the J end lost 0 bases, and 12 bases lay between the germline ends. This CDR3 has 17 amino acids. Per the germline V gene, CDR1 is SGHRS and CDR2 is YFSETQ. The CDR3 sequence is CASSLVRGIATNEKLFF. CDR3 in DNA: TGCGCCAGCAGCTTGGTACGGGGAATTGCAACTAATGAAAAACTGTTTTTT.

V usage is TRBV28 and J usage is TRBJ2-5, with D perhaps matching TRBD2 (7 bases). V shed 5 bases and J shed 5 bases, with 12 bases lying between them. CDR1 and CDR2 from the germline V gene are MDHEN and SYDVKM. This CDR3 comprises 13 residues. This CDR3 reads CASSNRGAETQYF. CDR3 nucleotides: TGTGCCAGCAGTAATCGGGGGGCCGAGACCCAGTACTTC.

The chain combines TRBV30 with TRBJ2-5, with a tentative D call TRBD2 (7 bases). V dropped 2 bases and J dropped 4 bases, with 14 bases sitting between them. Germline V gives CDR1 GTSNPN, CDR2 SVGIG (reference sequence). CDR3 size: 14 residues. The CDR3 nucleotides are TGTGCCTGGAGTAGGGGCGGGGGCGCAGAGACCCAGTACTTC. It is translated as CAWSRGGGAETQYF.

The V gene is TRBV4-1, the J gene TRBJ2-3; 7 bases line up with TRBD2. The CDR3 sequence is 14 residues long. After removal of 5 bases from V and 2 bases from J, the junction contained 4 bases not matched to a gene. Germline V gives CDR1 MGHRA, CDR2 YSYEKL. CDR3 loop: CASSEAGYTDTQYF. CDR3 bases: TGCGCCAGCAGCGAAGCGGGGTACACAGATACGCAGTATTTT.

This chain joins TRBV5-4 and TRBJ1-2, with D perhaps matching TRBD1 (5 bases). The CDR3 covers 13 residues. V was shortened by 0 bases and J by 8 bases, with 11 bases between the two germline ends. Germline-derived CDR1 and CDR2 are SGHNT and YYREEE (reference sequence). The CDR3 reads CASSLVGTQGYTF. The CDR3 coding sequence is TGTGCCAGCAGCTTGGTTGGGACCCAGGGCTACACCTTC.

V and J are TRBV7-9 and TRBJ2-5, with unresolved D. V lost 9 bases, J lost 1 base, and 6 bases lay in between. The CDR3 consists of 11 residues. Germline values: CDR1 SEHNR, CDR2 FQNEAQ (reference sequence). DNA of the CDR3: TGTGCCAGAGCACTCCAAGAGACCCAGTACTTC. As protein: CARALQETQYF.

The CDR3 reads CASSLVGQGVFYEQYF. CDR3 DNA sequence: TGTGCCAGCAGTTTAGTCGGACAGGGGGTCTTCTACGAGCAGTACTTC. The chain has TRBV27 and TRBJ2-7; 10 nucleotides align to TRBD1. The V and J ends lost 2 bases and 3 bases, in that order; junction bases with no gene match: 7. The CDR3 sequence is 16 residues long. CDR1 MNHEY and CDR2 SMNVEV come from the germline V gene (reference sequence).

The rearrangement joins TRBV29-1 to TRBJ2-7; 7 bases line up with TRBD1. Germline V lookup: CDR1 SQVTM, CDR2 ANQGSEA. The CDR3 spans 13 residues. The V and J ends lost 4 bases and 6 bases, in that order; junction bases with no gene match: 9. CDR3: CSVVGQSFGEQYF. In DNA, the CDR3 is TGCAGCGTTGTGGGACAGTCGTTCGGCGAGCAGTACTTC.

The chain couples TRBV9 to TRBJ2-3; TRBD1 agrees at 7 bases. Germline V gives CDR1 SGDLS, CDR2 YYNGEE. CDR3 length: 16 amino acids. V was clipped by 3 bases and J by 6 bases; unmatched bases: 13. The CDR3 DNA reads TGTGCCAGCAGCGAGAGCCCGGGACAGATAGGCGATACGCAGTATTTT. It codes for CASSESPGQIGDTQYF.

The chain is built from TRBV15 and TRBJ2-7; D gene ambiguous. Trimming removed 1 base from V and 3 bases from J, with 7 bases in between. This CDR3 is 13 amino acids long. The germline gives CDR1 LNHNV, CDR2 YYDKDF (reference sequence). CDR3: CATSRVDDYEQYF. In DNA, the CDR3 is TGTGCCACCAGCAGAGTAGACGACTACGAGCAGTACTTC.